These 17 T cell receptor beta chains were all obtained from the same sample, sequenced in a study of patients and donors after allogeneic stem cell transplantation. TCRdb reprocessed the RT-PCR reads with MiXCR, giving one entry per CDR3 protein. Among about 410,000 distinct CDR3 sequences listed, 16% were seen once. The sequencing sample was made of blood, either unsorted or a sorted T cell fraction (not recorded which). These receptors all come from a human donor who was either an allogeneic HSCT recipient or a stem cell or donor lymphocyte infusion donor (not recorded which). It is not recorded whose cells these are; they may come from a transplant donor.

This rearrangement joins TRBV6-1 to TRBJ1-6, with 7 bases aligning to TRBD1. J lost 4 bases, V lost 5 bases, and 8 bases had no gene match. Germline values: CDR1 MNHNS, CDR2 SASEGT. This CDR3 is built from 16 residues. Here the CDR3 reads CASSRLRDSYNSPLHF. CDR3 bases: TGTGCCAGCAGTCGACTCCGGGACAGTTATAATTCACCCCTCCACTTT.

Only a few counts were recorded for this clonotype. V usage is TRBV20-1 and J usage is TRBJ1-1, with unresolved D. The germline V gene encodes CDR1 DFQATT and CDR2 SNEGSKA (reference sequence). CDR3 length: 12 residues. V was clipped by 3 bases and J by 11 bases, with 16 bases between them. This CDR3 reads CSARYLGNFAFF. For the CDR3, the DNA is TGCAGTGCTAGGTATCTGGGGAACTTTGCTTTCTTT.

This clonotype was counted ten times or more. The V gene is TRBV20-1, the J gene TRBJ1-1; D ambiguous. V dropped 3 bases and J dropped 2 bases, with 7 bases sitting between them. Germline CDR1 reads DFQATT; CDR2 reads SNEGSKA (reference sequence). The CDR3 runs 12 residues. The CDR3 reads CSASPGNTEAFF. CDR3 nucleotides: TGCAGTGCTAGCCCGGGAAACACTGAAGCTTTCTTT.

The chain has TRBV7-8 and TRBJ1-5; weak D call: TRBD1 (5 bases). Per germline, CDR1 SGHVS and CDR2 FQNEAQ. Trimming removed 6 bases from V and 5 bases from J, with 11 bases in between. The CDR3 totals 13 residues. The CDR3 DNA reads TGTGCCAGCAGTTTTGGGGACCATCAGCCCCAGCATTTT. Translated: CASSFGDHQPQHF.

J is TRBJ1-3 and V is TRBV10-3, with D possibly TRBD1 on 5 matching bases. The germline V gene has CDR1 ENHRY and CDR2 SYGVKD. The CDR3 extends over 15 amino acids. Trimming removed 2 bases from V and 2 bases from J, with 10 bases in between. CDR3 sequence: CAISENLGAGNTIYF. DNA of the CDR3: TGTGCCATCAGTGAGAATTTGGGGGCTGGAAACACCATATATTTT.

The chain uses TRBV28 and TRBJ2-1; D remains unclear. The CDR3 runs to 14 residues. Trimming took off 3 bases at V and 11 bases at J, with 17 bases between the two ends. Germline assignment: CDR1 MDHEN and CDR2 SYDVKM. The CDR3 coding sequence is TGTGCCAGCAGTTTTCGTCGTGTGAGTGGTAAGCAGTTCTTC. Translated: CASSFRRVSGKQFF. The variable domain in full, completed from reference TRBV28 and TRBJ2-1, reads DVKVTQSSRYLVKRTGEKVFLECVQDMDHENMFWYRQDPGLGLRLIYFSYDVKMKEKGDIPEGYSVSREKKERFSLILESASTNQTSMYLCASSFRRVSGKQFFGPGTRLTVL.

The chain links TRBV2 to TRBJ2-1; the match to TRBD2 covers 7 bases. The CDR3 length is 14 residues. Germline CDR1 SNHLY, CDR2 FYNNEI. V lost 4 bases, J lost 10 bases, and 10 bases stayed unmatched. The CDR3 here is CASSVGSGMGEQFF. CDR3 bases: TGTGCCAGCAGTGTTGGGAGCGGGATGGGGGAGCAGTTCTTC.

This clonotype was picked up a small number of times. The V and J genes are TRBV10-3 and TRBJ2-7, with 8 bases identical to TRBD2. With V trimmed by 3 bases and J by 3 bases, 7 bases remained unmatched. In germline, CDR1 is ENHRY, CDR2 SYGVKD. This CDR3 is 15 amino acids long. CDR3 region: CAISDWSSGFYEQYF. CDR3 nucleotides: TGTGCCATCAGTGATTGGTCTAGCGGGTTCTACGAGCAGTACTTC.

Many counts were recorded for this clonotype. The chain employs TRBV10-3 and TRBJ2-3, with unresolved D. The germline CDR1 and CDR2 sequences are ENHRY and SYGVKD. V was shortened by 2 bases and J by 5 bases, with 20 bases between the two germline ends. The CDR3 has 17 residues. CDR3 nucleotides: TGTGCCATCAGTGAGCCCTTAAGGTCCCCCCAAAGAGATACGCAGTATTTT. This translates into CAISEPLRSPQRDTQYF.

In this sample, this clonotype turned up a few times. The V gene is TRBV12-3 or TRBV12-4, the J gene TRBJ2-5; 7 bases fit TRBD1. The CDR3 loop spans 15 amino acids. The J segment lost 2 bases and the V segment lost 5 bases, leaving 8 bases of the junction unmatched. CDR3 loop: CASSLYRDSQETQYF. As DNA, the CDR3 is TGTGCCAGCAGTCTCTACCGGGACAGTCAAGAGACCCAGTACTTC.

The rearrangement links TRBV7-2 to TRBJ1-1; 10 nucleotides match TRBD1. Unmatched junction bases numbered 1, after V lost 2 bases and J lost 4 bases. Germline V gene data show CDR1 as SGHTA and CDR2 as FQGNSA. This CDR3 region has 14 residues. The CDR3 here is CASSLRTGGTEAFF. The CDR3 nucleotides read TGTGCCAGCAGCTTACGGACAGGGGGCACTGAAGCTTTCTTT.

With regard to this clonotype: A read error may explain this, as a much larger clone is one base away. The chain carries TRBV6-1 and TRBJ2-7; perhaps TRBD1 as D (6 bases). Germline V gives CDR1 MNHNS, CDR2 SASEGT. The CDR3 length is 16 residues. The CDR3 DNA sequence: TGTGCCAGCAGGCCCCCCTTCGGGACATCGTTGCTCGAGCGGTACTTC. Protein: CASRPPFGTSLLERYF.

This clonotype was detected many times. CDR3 loop: CAIRKGGGVYGYTF. The CDR3 bases are TGTGCCATCAGAAAAGGGGGGGGTGTCTATGGCTACACCTTC. This sequence joins TRBV10-3 and TRBJ1-2; maybe TRBD1 (6 bases). Germline CDR1 ENHRY, CDR2 SYGVKD. Trimming shortened V by 6 bases and J by 4 bases, and 15 bases separated the two germline ends. The CDR3 sequence is 14 residues long.

The chain carries TRBV25-1 and TRBJ1-3; D is uncertain. V was clipped by 4 bases and J by 3 bases, with 7 bases between them. This CDR3 contains 13 residues. CDR1 and CDR2 from the germline V gene are MGHDK and SYGVNS. The CDR3 spells CASSAPGGNTIYF. Written as DNA, the CDR3 is TGTGCCAGCAGTGCCCCGGGTGGAAACACCATATATTTT.

J is TRBJ2-1 and V is TRBV9, with 7 bases identical to TRBD2. The CDR3 consists of 15 residues. Germline V gene lookup returns CDR1 SGDLS and CDR2 YYNGEE. V lost 3 bases to trimming and J lost 2 bases; unmatched junction nucleotides: 5. The CDR3 protein is CASSASGTTYNEQFF. CDR3 DNA sequence: TGTGCCAGCAGCGCCTCCGGGACTACCTACAATGAGCAGTTCTTC. Drawing the rest from reference TRBV9 and TRBJ2-1, the complete variable domain is DSGVTQTPKHLITATGQRVTLRCSPRSGDLSVYWYQQSLDQGLQFLIQYYNGEERAKGNILERFSAQQFPDLHSELNLSSLELGDSALYFCASSASGTTYNEQFFGPGTRLTVL.

This clonotype has at least ten counts. The chain is built from TRBV6-1 and TRBJ2-3; TRBD1 aligns across 9 bases. This CDR3 spans 15 amino acids. Germline V lookup: CDR1 MNHNS, CDR2 SASEGT. V dropped 6 bases and J dropped 7; count of bases not matched to a gene: 11. The CDR3: CASSEGQGITYTQYF. For the CDR3, the DNA is TGTGCCAGCAGCGAGGGACAGGGTATTACGTATACGCAGTATTTT.

This clonotype showed up many times. This chain joins TRBV5-1 and TRBJ2-7, with D hard to call. This CDR3 spans 13 amino acids. Germline V gives CDR1 SGHRS, CDR2 YFSETQ. V was pared by 3 bases and J by 0 bases, with 7 bases between. For the CDR3, the DNA is TGCGCCAGCAGCTCCGACGGCTCCTACGAGCAGTACTTC. Its translation is CASSSDGSYEQYF.